These 28 T cell receptor beta chains originate from one sample sequenced in a study of cytomegalovirus exposure and HLA in healthy donors. The PCR employed 60 Vbeta primers together with 13 Jbeta primers. Method: immunoSEQ multiplex PCR; TCRdb's copy keeps in-frame clones and lacks some. The table lists a few hundred thousand clones, 70% to 80% of them singletons. Source material: PBMCs. The receptor source for this set is a woman aged 25-40 years in good health and CMV-seronegative.

The V and J genes are TRBV5-6 and TRBJ2-5; 12 nucleotides match TRBD2. Unmatched junction bases numbered 0, after V lost 4 bases and J lost 2 bases. CDR3 size: 14 residues. Germline V gene data show CDR1 as SGHDT and CDR2 as YYEEEE. CDR3: CASSLAGGQETQYF. CDR3 DNA sequence: TGTGCCAGCAGCCTAGCGGGAGGGCAAGAGACCCAGTACTTC.

The V call is TRBV6-4, the J call TRBJ2-1; the match to TRBD2 covers 13 bases. The length of the CDR3 is 17 residues. Trimming took 5 bases from V and 0 from J; bases not matched to a gene: 4. Germline values: CDR1 MRHNA, CDR2 SNTAGT. The CDR3 DNA follows: TGTGCCAGCAGTAAACTAGCGGGGGGGACCTCCTACAATGAGCAGTTCTTC. This sequence encodes CASSKLAGGTSYNEQFF.

As concerns this clone: Germline and junction disagree at one end, which may indicate a read error. The chain is built from TRBV7-7 and TRBJ2-3, with TRBD1 identical over 10 bases. The germline V gene encodes CDR1 SSHAT and CDR2 FNYEAQ (reference sequence). The CDR3 runs to 15 residues. The CDR3: CASSPLTGGIDTQYF. Written as DNA, the CDR3 is TGTGCTAGCAGCCCCCTGACAGGGGGCATAGATACGCAGTATTTT.

This clone was found once. This chain links TRBV2 with TRBJ1-2; D is uncertain. Trimming left V 4 bases short and J 4 bases short, with 16 bases between. Germline lookup yields CDR1 SNHLY and CDR2 FYNNEI. This CDR3 contains 15 residues. CDR3 residues: CASSVRHSSLYGYTF. Written as DNA, the CDR3 is TGTGCCAGCAGTGTCCGCCACAGCTCCCTCTATGGCTACACCTTC. The full variable domain, its missing parts supplied by reference TRBV2 and TRBJ1-2, is EPEVTQTPSHQVTQMGQEVILRCVPISNHLYFYWYRQILGQKVEFLVSFYNNEISEKSEIFDDQFSVERPDGSNFTLKIRSTKLEDSAMYFCASSVRHSSLYGYTFGSGTRLTVV.

The gene calls are TRBV5-8 and TRBJ1-2; unclear D gene. The CDR3 is 12 residues long. Trimming removed 0 bases at V and 7 bases at J, with 7 bases between. Germline V gives CDR1 SGHTS, CDR2 YDEGEE. CDR3 coding DNA: TGTGCCAGCAGCTTGGCGCGGGTTGGCTACACCTTC. Translating gives CASSLARVGYTF.

This sequence joins TRBV5-8 and TRBJ1-5; D uncertain. The CDR3 is made up of 12 amino acids. Germline loops: CDR1 SGHTS, CDR2 YDEGEE. Trimming pared 2 bases from V and 7 bases from J, leaving 7 bases between. The CDR3 nucleotides are TGTGCCAGCAGCTTCGGGTGGCAGCCCCAGCATTTT. This encodes CASSFGWQPQHF.

This clone was counted between two and nine times. The rearrangement links TRBV7-3 to TRBJ2-3; maybe TRBD2 (6 bases). This CDR3 has 14 residues. CDR1 and CDR2 (germline): SGHTA, FQGTGA. With 0 bases removed from V and 4 bases from J, the gap between germline ends came to 8 bases. The CDR3 DNA is TGTGCCAGCAGCTTAACGGGAGGCGCAGATACGCAGTATTTT. It is translated as CASSLTGGADTQYF.

The chain joins TRBV5-4 to TRBJ1-2; 8 positions match TRBD1. The CDR3 is 14 amino acids. The germline CDR1 and CDR2 sequences are SGHNT and YYREEE (reference sequence). V dropped 4 bases and J dropped 4; count of bases not matched to a gene: 6. CDR3 DNA: TGTGCCAGCAGCCTTTGGACAGGGACCTATGGCTACACCTTC. This sequence encodes CASSLWTGTYGYTF.

The chain uses TRBV6-1 and TRBJ1-5; D remains unclear. CDR3 length equals 12 residues. The ends were cut back, 8 bases at V and 6 bases at J, with 11 bases in the middle. Germline V gene data show CDR1 as MNHNS and CDR2 as SASEGT. CDR3 residues: CASVRVGQPQHF. The CDR3 DNA follows: TGTGCCAGCGTGCGGGTCGGTCAGCCCCAGCATTTT.

The chain uses TRBV19 and TRBJ2-2; 11 nucleotides match TRBD2. V lost 6 bases, J lost 4 bases, and 4 bases stayed unmatched. The CDR3 runs to 15 residues. Germline V gene data show CDR1 as LNHDA and CDR2 as SQIVND (reference sequence). DNA of the CDR3: TGTGCCAGTAGGAGTAGCGGGAGGGGCACCGGGGAGCTGTTTTTT. It is translated as CASRSSGRGTGELFF. The complete variable domain, with remaining parts taken from reference TRBV19 and TRBJ2-2, reads DGGITQSPKYLFRKEGQNVTLSCEQNLNHDAMYWYRQDPGQGLRLIYYSQIVNDFQKGDIAEGYSVSREKKESFPLTVTSAQKNPTAFYLCASRSSGRGTGELFFGEGSRLTVL.

The V gene is TRBV7-3, the J gene TRBJ2-1; no clear D. The CDR3 consists of 16 residues. V was shortened by 5 bases and J by 0 bases, with 14 bases between the two germline ends. Germline V gene sequence: CDR1 SGHTA, CDR2 FQGTGA. CDR3 coding DNA: TGTGCCAGCAGCACTTTATGGGCCAGCTCCTACAATGAGCAGTTCTTC. Amino acids: CASSTLWASSYNEQFF.

A single count supports this clone. This chain uses TRBV11-2 with TRBJ2-1; 14 bases agree with TRBD2. CDR3 length: 17 amino acids. V lost 4 bases, J lost 2 bases, and 4 bases stayed unmatched. In germline, CDR1 is SGHAT, CDR2 FQNNGV. Here the CDR3 reads CASSSGLAGGPYNEQFF. CDR3 coding DNA: TGTGCCAGCAGCTCCGGACTAGCGGGAGGCCCCTACAATGAGCAGTTCTTC.

The V gene is TRBV27, the J gene TRBJ1-5, with D tentatively TRBD1 (5 bases). Trimming cost V 3 bases and J 1 base, with 13 bases left between them. From germline, CDR1 is MNHEY and CDR2 SMNVEV (reference sequence). This CDR3 region has 16 residues. Here the CDR3 reads CASSFRGATSNQPQHF. CDR3 DNA: TGTGCCAGCAGTTTTCGCGGGGCAACGAGCAATCAGCCCCAGCATTTT.

The chain has TRBV30 and TRBJ2-1; tentatively, D is TRBD2 (5 bases). CDR1 is GTSNPN and CDR2 is SVGIG in the germline V gene (reference sequence). CDR3 length equals 13 residues. With 2 bases removed from V and 2 bases from J, the gap between germline ends came to 7 bases. The CDR3 here is CAWSPGTYNEQFF. CDR3 nucleotide sequence: TGTGCCTGGAGTCCCGGGACCTACAATGAGCAGTTCTTC. The whole variable domain, remainder taken from reference TRBV30 and TRBJ2-1, is SQTIHQWPATLVQPVGSPLSLECTVEGTSNPNLYWYRQAAGRGLQLLFYSVGIGQISSEVPQNLSASRPQDRQFILSSKKLLLSDSGFYLCAWSPGTYNEQFFGPGTRLTVL.

Worth noting for this clone: A junction end diverges from the germline sequence, so it may reflect a read error. The chain couples TRBV25-1 to TRBJ1-1, with D possibly being TRBD1 (6 bases). CDR1 MGHDK and CDR2 SYGVNS come from the germline V gene. This CDR3 comprises 13 residues. CDR3 nucleotides: TGTGCCAGCAGTGAAGGAGCGGCAGGGGCTAACGTCTTT. Translation gives CASSEGAAGANVF.

This clone was seen a single time. The CDR3 here is CASSPLGSYREVYYEQYF. As DNA, the CDR3 is TGTGCCAGCTCACCACTGGGATCTTATAGGGAGGTTTACTACGAGCAGTACTTC. V gene TRBV18 combines with J gene TRBJ2-5; the D gene is possibly TRBD2 (6 bases). The tail of the sequence fits TRBJ2-7 better, so the J call may be wrong. CDR3 length: 18 amino acids. CDR1 and CDR2 from the germline V gene are KGHSH and LQKENI.

V usage is TRBV7-9 and J usage is TRBJ2-3; the D gene is possibly TRBD2 (7 bases). Germline values: CDR1 SEHNR, CDR2 FQNEAQ (reference sequence). CDR3 size: 14 residues. V lost 4 bases to trimming and J lost 3 bases, with 11 bases between them. The CDR3 protein is CASSWGGDTDTQYF. CDR3 coding DNA: TGTGCCAGCAGCTGGGGGGGCGATACAGATACGCAGTATTTT.

V gene TRBV10-3 combines with J gene TRBJ1-2; D is possibly TRBD1 (5 bases). V dropped 10 bases and J dropped 5 bases, with 17 bases sitting between them. This CDR3 comprises 13 residues. Germline CDR1 reads ENHRY; CDR2 reads SYGVKD. The CDR3 DNA reads TGTGCCACCGCCGCCCAGGGTCAGTATGGCTACACCTTC. Translated, it gives CATAAQGQYGYTF.

The chain combines TRBV7-2 with TRBJ1-5; D gene uncertain. V was cut by 1 base and J by 10 bases, with 23 bases left in between. Germline lookup yields CDR1 SGHTA and CDR2 FQGNSA. The CDR3 totals 17 residues. CDR3 sequence: CASSLDRRTVSGRPQHF. CDR3 bases: TGTGCCAGCAGCTTAGATCGTCGTACAGTAAGCGGTCGACCCCAGCATTTT. The variable domain in full, completed from reference TRBV7-2 and TRBJ1-5, reads GAGVSQSPSNKVTEKGKDVELRCDPISGHTALYWYRQSLGQGLEFLIYFQGNSAPDKSGLPSDRFSAERTGGSVSTLTIQRTQQEDSAVYLCASSLDRRTVSGRPQHFGDGTRLSIL.

This clone was seen a single time. The J gene is TRBJ2-7, the V gene TRBV7-3; 9 nucleotides agree with TRBD2. V lost 3 bases, J lost 6 bases, and 3 bases stayed unmatched. CDR3 size: 13 residues. Germline V gene data show CDR1 as SGHTA and CDR2 as FQGTGA. The CDR3 DNA follows: TGTGCCAGCAGCTTCGGAGCGGGGGGCGAGCAGTACTTC. Protein: CASSFGAGGEQYF.

This sequence joins TRBV7-8 and TRBJ2-7, with 7 bases lining up with TRBD1. CDR3 length equals 14 residues. Germline V gene data show CDR1 as SGHVS and CDR2 as FQNEAQ. The V segment lost 4 bases and the J segment 6 bases; nucleotides outside the gene matches: 9. The CDR3 sequence: CASSSREGAPEQYF. CDR3 bases: TGTGCCAGCAGCTCCCGTGAGGGGGCCCCCGAGCAGTACTTC.

CDR3 nucleotides: TGTGCCAGCAGTGACCAAAGGGGGCCCGATGGCTACACCTTC. Amino acids: CASSDQRGPDGYTF. This chain joins TRBV6-5 and TRBJ1-2; 7 bases line up with TRBD1. V was clipped by 5 bases and J by 6 bases; unmatched bases: 9. CDR3 size: 14 residues. Germline assignment: CDR1 MNHEY and CDR2 SVGAGI.

The chain couples TRBV9 to TRBJ2-3; no clear D. Trimming removed 0 bases from V and 3 bases from J, with 5 bases in between. The CDR3 is 13 amino acids. In germline, CDR1 is SGDLS, CDR2 YYNGEE. The CDR3 spells CASSVGQTDTQYF. The CDR3 DNA follows: TGTGCCAGCAGCGTAGGGCAGACAGATACGCAGTATTTT.

This clone was detected once. The V gene is TRBV7-3, the J gene TRBJ1-1; the D gene is possibly TRBD1 (6 bases). The V end was cut by 5 bases, the J end by 3 bases, with 10 bases between. The CDR3 runs to 13 residues. Germline V gene data show CDR1 as SGHTA and CDR2 as FQGTGA. DNA for the CDR3: TGTGCCAGCAGCCGCGGGGGGCACACTGAAGCTTTCTTT. Protein sequence: CASSRGGHTEAFF.

V is TRBV20-1 and J is TRBJ2-5; no reliable D call. The CDR3 runs 11 residues. Trimming took 3 bases from V and 5 from J, leaving 7 bases between them. Germline CDR1 DFQATT, CDR2 SNEGSKA (reference sequence). The CDR3 sequence is CSARGIETQYF. The DNA for the CDR3 is TGCAGTGCTAGGGGCATTGAGACCCAGTACTTC.

This chain uses TRBV5-6 with TRBJ1-1; D might be TRBD1 (6 bases). Trimming cost V 4 bases and J 1 base, with 14 bases left between them. CDR1 is SGHDT, CDR2 YYEEEE, per germline. The CDR3 consists of 15 residues. CDR3 loop: CASSHRDTTNTEAFF. CDR3 coding DNA: TGTGCCAGCAGCCATCGGGACACAACGAACACTGAAGCTTTCTTT.

The chain recombines TRBV7-8 with TRBJ2-7, with TRBD1 identical over 7 bases. From germline, CDR1 is SGHVS and CDR2 FQNEAQ. The CDR3 is 17 residues long. Unmatched junction bases numbered 23, after V lost 5 bases and J lost 10 bases. For the CDR3, the DNA is TGTGCCAGCAGCCCCCATATAGGACAGGCAGCCTACGAGGAACAGTACTTC. Its translation is CASSPHIGQAAYEEQYF. Together with reference TRBV7-8 and TRBJ2-7, the CDR3 gives the full variable domain: GAGVSQSPRYKVAKRGQDVALRCDPISGHVSLFWYQQALGQGPEFLTYFQNEAQLDKSGLPSDRFFAERPEGSVSTLKIQRTQQEDSAVYLCASSPHIGQAAYEEQYFGPGTRLTVT.

The rearrangement uses TRBV5-8 and TRBJ2-1; TRBD2 matches at 8 bases. Germline-derived CDR1 and CDR2 are SGHTS and YDEGEE. V shed 2 bases, J shed 8 bases, and the junction held 6 bases outside the gene matches. The CDR3 is 14 residues long. The CDR3 coding sequence is TGTGCCAGCAGCTTAGCGGGAGTATGGGATGAGCAGTTCTTC. Amino acids: CASSLAGVWDEQFF.